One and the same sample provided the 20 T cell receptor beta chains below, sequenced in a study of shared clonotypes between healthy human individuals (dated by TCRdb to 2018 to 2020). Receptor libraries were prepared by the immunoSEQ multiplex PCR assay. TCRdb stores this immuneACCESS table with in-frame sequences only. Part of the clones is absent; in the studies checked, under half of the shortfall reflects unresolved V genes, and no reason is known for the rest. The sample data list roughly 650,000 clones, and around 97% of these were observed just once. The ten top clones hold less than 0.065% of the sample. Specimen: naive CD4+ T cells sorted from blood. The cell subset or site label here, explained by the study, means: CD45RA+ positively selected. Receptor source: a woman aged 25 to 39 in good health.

The chain's CDR3 is CASSQRTGETGELFF. CDR3 DNA: TGTGCCAGCAGCCAGCGGACAGGGGAAACCGGGGAGCTGTTTTTT. V gene TRBV7-9 combines with J gene TRBJ2-2, with 9 bases aligning to TRBD1. Germline CDR1 SEHNR, CDR2 FQNEAQ (reference sequence). The CDR3 totals 15 residues. V dropped 5 bases and J dropped 5; count of bases not matched to a gene: 6. Based on the CDR3 plus reference TRBV7-9 and TRBJ2-2, the full variable domain is DTGVSQNPRHKITKRGQNVTFRCDPISEHNRLYWYRQTLGQGPEFLTYFQNEAQLEKSRLLSDRFSAERPKGSFSTLEIQRTEQGDSAMYLCASSQRTGETGELFFGEGSRLTVL.

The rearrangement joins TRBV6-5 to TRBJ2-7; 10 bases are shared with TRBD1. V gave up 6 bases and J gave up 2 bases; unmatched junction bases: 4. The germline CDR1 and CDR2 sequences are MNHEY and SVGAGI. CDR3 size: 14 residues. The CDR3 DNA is TGTGCCAGCAGGTACGGGACAGGGGCCTACGAGCAGTACTTC. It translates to CASRYGTGAYEQYF.

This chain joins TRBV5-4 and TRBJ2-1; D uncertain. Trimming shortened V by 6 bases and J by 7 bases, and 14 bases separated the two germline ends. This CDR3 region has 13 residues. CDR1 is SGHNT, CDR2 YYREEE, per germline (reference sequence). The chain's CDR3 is CASMPGPVNEQFF. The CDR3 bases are TGTGCCAGCATGCCTGGACCGGTAAATGAGCAGTTCTTC.

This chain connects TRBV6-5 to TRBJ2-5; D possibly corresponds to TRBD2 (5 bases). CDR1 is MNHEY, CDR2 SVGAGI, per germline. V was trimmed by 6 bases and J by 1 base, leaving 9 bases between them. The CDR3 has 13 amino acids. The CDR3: CASREDGQETQYF. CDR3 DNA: TGTGCCAGCAGGGAGGACGGCCAAGAGACCCAGTACTTC.

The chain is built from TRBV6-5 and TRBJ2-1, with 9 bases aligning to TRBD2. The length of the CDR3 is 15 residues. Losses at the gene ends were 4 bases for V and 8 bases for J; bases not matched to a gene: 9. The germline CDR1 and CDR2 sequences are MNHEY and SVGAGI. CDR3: CASSLRAGGPDEQFF. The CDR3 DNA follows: TGTGCCAGCAGTTTACGGGCGGGAGGGCCGGATGAGCAGTTCTTC.

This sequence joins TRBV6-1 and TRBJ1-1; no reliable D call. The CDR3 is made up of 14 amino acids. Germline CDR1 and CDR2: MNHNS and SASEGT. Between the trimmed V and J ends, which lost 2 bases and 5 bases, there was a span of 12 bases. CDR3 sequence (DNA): TGTGCCAGCAGTGAAAGGGTTAGAGTTACTGAAGCTTTCTTT. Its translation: CASSERVRVTEAFF.

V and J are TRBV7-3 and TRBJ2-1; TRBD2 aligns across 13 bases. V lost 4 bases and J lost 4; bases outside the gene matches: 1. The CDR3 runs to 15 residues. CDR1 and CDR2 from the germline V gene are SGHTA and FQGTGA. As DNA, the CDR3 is TGTGCCAGCAGCTCGGGACTAGCGGGGTACAATGAGCAGTTCTTC. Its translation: CASSSGLAGYNEQFF.

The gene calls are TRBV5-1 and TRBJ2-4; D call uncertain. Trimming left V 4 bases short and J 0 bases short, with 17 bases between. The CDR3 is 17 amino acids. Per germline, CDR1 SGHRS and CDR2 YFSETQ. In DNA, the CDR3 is TGCGCCAGCAGCCAGCGCCCTTTGTTTGAAGCCAAAAACATTCAGTACTTC. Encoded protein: CASSQRPLFEAKNIQYF.

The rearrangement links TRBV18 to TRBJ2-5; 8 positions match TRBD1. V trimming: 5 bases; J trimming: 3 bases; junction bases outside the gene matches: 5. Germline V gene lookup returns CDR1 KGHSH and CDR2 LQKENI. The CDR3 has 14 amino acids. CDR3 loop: CASSTGTGKETQYF. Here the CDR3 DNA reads TGTGCCAGCTCAACAGGGACAGGAAAAGAGACCCAGTACTTC.

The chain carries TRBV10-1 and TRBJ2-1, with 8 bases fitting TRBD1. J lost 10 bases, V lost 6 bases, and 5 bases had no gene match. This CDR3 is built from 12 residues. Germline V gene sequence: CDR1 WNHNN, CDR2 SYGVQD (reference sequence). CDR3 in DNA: TGCGCCAGCAGCTACCAGGGGGCGGAGCAGTTCTTC. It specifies CASSYQGAEQFF.

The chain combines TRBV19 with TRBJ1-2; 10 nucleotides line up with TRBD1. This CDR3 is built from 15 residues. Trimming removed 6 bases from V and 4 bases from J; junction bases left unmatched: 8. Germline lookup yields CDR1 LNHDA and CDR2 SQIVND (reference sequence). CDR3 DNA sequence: TGTGCCAGTAGACCCGCGGGACAGGGGCGCTATGGCTACACCTTC. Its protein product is CASRPAGQGRYGYTF. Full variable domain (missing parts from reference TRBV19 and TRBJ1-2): DGGITQSPKYLFRKEGQNVTLSCEQNLNHDAMYWYRQDPGQGLRLIYYSQIVNDFQKGDIAEGYSVSREKKESFPLTVTSAQKNPTAFYLCASRPAGQGRYGYTFGSGTRLTVV.

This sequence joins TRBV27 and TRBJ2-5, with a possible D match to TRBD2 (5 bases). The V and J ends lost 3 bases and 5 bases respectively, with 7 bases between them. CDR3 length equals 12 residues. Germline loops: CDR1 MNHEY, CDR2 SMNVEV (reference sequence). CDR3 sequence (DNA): TGTGCCAGCAGTTTTAGGAGGGAGACCCAGTACTTC. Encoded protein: CASSFRRETQYF.

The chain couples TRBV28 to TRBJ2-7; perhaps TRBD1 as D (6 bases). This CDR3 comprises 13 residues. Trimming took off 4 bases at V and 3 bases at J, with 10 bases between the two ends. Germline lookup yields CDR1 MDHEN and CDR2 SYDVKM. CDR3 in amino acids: CASSWGQVYEQYF. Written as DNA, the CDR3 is TGTGCCAGCAGTTGGGGACAAGTCTACGAGCAGTACTTC.

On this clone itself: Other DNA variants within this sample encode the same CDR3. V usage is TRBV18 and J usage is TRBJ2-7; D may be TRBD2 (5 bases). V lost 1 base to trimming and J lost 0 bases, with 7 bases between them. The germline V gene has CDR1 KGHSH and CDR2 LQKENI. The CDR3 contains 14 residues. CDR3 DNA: TGTGCCAGCTCACCACAAGGGAGCTCCTACGAGCAGTACTTC. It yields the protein CASSPQGSSYEQYF.

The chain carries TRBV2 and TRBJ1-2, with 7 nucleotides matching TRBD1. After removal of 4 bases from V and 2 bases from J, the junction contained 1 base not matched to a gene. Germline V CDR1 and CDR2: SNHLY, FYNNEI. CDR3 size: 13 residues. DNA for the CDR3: TGTGCCAGCAGTGGAGGGGGCAACTATGGCTACACCTTC. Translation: CASSGGGNYGYTF. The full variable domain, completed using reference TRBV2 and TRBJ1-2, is EPEVTQTPSHQVTQMGQEVILRCVPISNHLYFYWYRQILGQKVEFLVSFYNNEISEKSEIFDDQFSVERPDGSNFTLKIRSTKLEDSAMYFCASSGGGNYGYTFGSGTRLTVV.

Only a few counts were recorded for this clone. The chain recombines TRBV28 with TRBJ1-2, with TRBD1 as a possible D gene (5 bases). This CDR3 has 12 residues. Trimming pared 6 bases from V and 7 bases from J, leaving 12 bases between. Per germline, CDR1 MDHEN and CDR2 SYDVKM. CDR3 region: CASRPRGGGYTF. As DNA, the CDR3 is TGTGCCAGCAGACCCCGCGGGGGTGGCTACACCTTC.

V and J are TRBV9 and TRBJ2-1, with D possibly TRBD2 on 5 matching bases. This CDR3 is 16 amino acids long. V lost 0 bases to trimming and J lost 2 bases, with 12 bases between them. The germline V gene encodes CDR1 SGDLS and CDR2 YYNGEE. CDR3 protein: CASSVDPIGTYNEQFF. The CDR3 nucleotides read TGTGCCAGCAGCGTAGATCCCATCGGGACCTACAATGAGCAGTTCTTC.

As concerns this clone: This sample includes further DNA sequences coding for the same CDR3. CDR3 residues: CASSLGGSSSYEQYF. CDR3 in DNA: TGCGCCAGCAGCTTGGGAGGGTCCAGCTCCTACGAGCAGTACTTC. This chain links TRBV5-1 with TRBJ2-7; possibly TRBD2 for D (5 bases). Trimming cost V 0 bases and J 0 bases, with 10 bases left between them. The CDR3 runs 15 residues. In germline, CDR1 is SGHRS, CDR2 YFSETQ.

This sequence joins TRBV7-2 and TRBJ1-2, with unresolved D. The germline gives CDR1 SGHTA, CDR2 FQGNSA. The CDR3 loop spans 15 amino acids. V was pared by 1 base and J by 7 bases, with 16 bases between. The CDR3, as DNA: TGTGCCAGCAGCTTAGGAGGAAAATGGAAGGCTGGCTACACCTTC. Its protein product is CASSLGGKWKAGYTF. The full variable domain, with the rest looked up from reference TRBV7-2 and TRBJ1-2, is GAGVSQSPSNKVTEKGKDVELRCDPISGHTALYWYRQSLGQGLEFLIYFQGNSAPDKSGLPSDRFSAERTGGSVSTLTIQRTQQEDSAVYLCASSLGGKWKAGYTFGSGTRLTVV.

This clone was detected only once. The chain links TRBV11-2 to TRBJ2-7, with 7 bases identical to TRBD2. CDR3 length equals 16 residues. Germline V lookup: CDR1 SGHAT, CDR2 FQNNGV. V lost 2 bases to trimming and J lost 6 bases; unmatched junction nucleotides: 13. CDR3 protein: CASSLHIQAGSGEQYF. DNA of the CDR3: TGTGCCAGCAGCTTACACATCCAAGCGGGATCCGGCGAGCAGTACTTC.